This paragraph covers one TCR beta chain sequence. This sample was taken from a study of cytomegalovirus exposure and HLA in healthy donors. V shed 0 bases and J shed 8 bases, with 10 bases lying between them. This CDR3 is built from 13 residues. CDR1 and CDR2 (germline): LGHNA, YSLEER. Sequencing was performed with immunoSEQ multiplex PCR; in TCRdb, only in-frame clones are kept and a portion is missing. The data contain about 60,000 clones, over 85% of them singletons. The sequence was obtained from a woman younger than 35 in good health and CMV-seronegative. This sequence joins TRBV4-3 and TRBJ1-1; D ambiguous. The sequenced material came from PBMCs. In DNA form, the CDR3 reads TGCGCCAGCAGCCAAGATTTAACGGGAGAAGCTTTCTTT. Its protein is CASSQDLTGEAFF.